This T cell receptor (beta chain) was retrieved from a study of naive and memory T cell subsets. An equimolar mix of two oligonucleotides served as the beta constant-region primer for TRBC1 and TRBC2. Four rounds of PCR amplified the ligated cDNA using nested alpha and beta constant-region primers plus SP2. Ligation attached a single-stranded oligonucleotide with a 12-nucleotide UMI and the SP2 primer to the cDNA 3' end. Each CDR3 protein gets one entry after TCRdb re-called the UMI-ligation and nested PCR reads with MiXCR. The table includes roughly 150,000 distinct CDR3 sequences, roughly 23% detected once. Trimming took 1 base from V and 0 from J; bases not matched to a gene: 3. The CDR3 spans 16 residues. Looked up from germline, CDR1 is SGHTA and CDR2 is FQGNSA. Study-wide results and caveats: From naive to CM, EM and EMRA, diversity decreased and Gini increased. Naive repertoires, especially CD8, held a few larger clonotypes, possibly memory cells re-expressing CD45RA. Over 95% of naive TCR sequences appeared only once after error correction, unlike memory subsets.

There are a few counts of this clonotype. The target antigen is unknown. Cells stained for CD3, CD4, CD8, CD45RA, CD27 and viability were sorted into four CD45RA/CD27 subsets. The chain recombines TRBV7-2 with TRBJ2-3, with 8 bases aligning to TRBD2. The clonotype originates from a human donor in good health. The sample comprised naive CD4+ T cells from blood. CDR3 residues: CASSLVSSGSTDTQYF. DNA for the CDR3: TGTGCCAGCAGCTTAGTATCTAGCGGGAGCACAGATACGCAGTATTTT.